This TCR beta chain emerged from a study of Ad26.COV2.S vaccination and SARS-CoV-2 variants. Regarding the study as a whole: People given the vaccine had a wider spike-specific TCR breadth than placebo recipients did. It was found that vaccine and placebo recipients had similar non-spike TCR breadth.

The repertoire was sequenced with immunoSEQ multiplex PCR; TCRdb's copy has only in-frame clones and lacks some. This table holds 400,000 to 450,000 clones, less than 95% found once. The CDR3 is 17 residues long. Germline assignment: CDR1 LNHDA and CDR2 SQIVND (reference sequence). The V and J ends lost 6 bases and 0 bases respectively, with 18 bases between them. This clone was seen a few times. Its antigen remains unidentified. Treatment defined: about 20 received Ad26.COV2.S at low or high dose, single or two shots; about 5 received placebo; per-sample allocation not given. Vaccine and placebo recipients were sampled on day 63 after the first injection. Aged 18-55 years, donor was enrolled in Boston in about 2020.

The chain joins TRBV19 to TRBJ1-5, with D possibly matching TRBD1 (5 bases). The receptor comes from a person between 18 and 65 years old who received the Ad26.COV2.S COVID-19 vaccine or a placebo. The sequencing used peripheral blood, collected in a trial of Ad26.COV2.S vaccine versus placebo. Written as DNA, the CDR3 is TGTGCCAGTAGAAGCCCGGAAGGACACCCTAGCAATCAGCCCCAGCATTTT. This gives the protein CASRSPEGHPSNQPQHF.